The 32 T cell receptor beta chains below all came from one sample that was sequenced in a study of shared clonotypes between healthy human individuals (dated by TCRdb to between 2020 and 2021). The receptor library was made with the immunoSEQ multiplex PCR assay. In TCRdb, the immuneACCESS table is reduced to in-frame sequences with V and J assigned. These tables do not hold every clone; where another copy was compared, an unresolved V gene accounts for under half, and the others remain unexplained. The sample data list millions of clones, and more than 85% of these were observed just once. Around 0.4% of the sample is in the top ten clones. Material: naive CD4+ T cells from PBMCs. The meaning of the sample's cell subset or site label: CD45RA+ positively selected. Source of these receptors: a man between 18 and 29 years old in good health. Some clones in this sample may be carry-over from other donors' samples.

This chain links TRBV7-2 with TRBJ2-2; no clear D gene. V shed 4 bases and J shed 3 bases, with 12 bases lying between them. Germline V gene sequence: CDR1 SGHTA, CDR2 FQGNSA. CDR3 size: 15 residues. As DNA, the CDR3 is TGTGCCAGCAGCTCAAACTTCTGGGACACCGGGGAGCTGTTTTTT. Its protein product is CASSSNFWDTGELFF.

The chain employs TRBV2 and TRBJ2-7, with D tentatively TRBD2 (5 bases). Trimming left V 4 bases short and J 7 bases short, with 23 bases between. This CDR3 is 16 amino acids long. CDR1 is SNHLY, CDR2 FYNNEI, per germline. CDR3 sequence: CASSVFSQSVLAEQYF. The CDR3, as DNA: TGTGCCAGCAGTGTTTTCAGTCAGAGTGTCCTAGCTGAGCAGTACTTC.

This sequence joins TRBV19 and TRBJ2-5; no clear D gene. Per the germline V gene, CDR1 is LNHDA and CDR2 is SQIVND (reference sequence). V gave up 9 bases and J gave up 1 base, with 12 bases separating them. The CDR3 runs to 13 residues. The CDR3 DNA reads as TGTGCCAGCCGACCGGCACTCCAAGAGACCCAGTACTTC. Residues: CASRPALQETQYF.

The V call is TRBV7-3, the J call TRBJ2-5, with D perhaps TRBD1 (6 bases). This CDR3 comprises 12 residues. From germline, CDR1 is SGHTA and CDR2 FQGTGA. The V gene lost 5 bases and the J gene lost 5 bases, with 9 bases spanning the gap. CDR3 protein: CASSTGTETQYF. In DNA, the CDR3 is TGTGCCAGCAGCACAGGGACGGAGACCCAGTACTTC.

The chain combines TRBV28 with TRBJ1-3; 9 positions match TRBD1. The CDR3 has 15 residues. Trimming removed 6 bases from V and 7 bases from J; junction bases left unmatched: 10. Germline CDR1 is MDHEN and CDR2 is SYDVKM. DNA for the CDR3: TGTGCCAGCAGCCCCCGGGACAGGGATCGCAACACCATATATTTT. Translated, it gives CASSPRDRDRNTIYF.

The chain links TRBV7-9 to TRBJ2-7; 10 positions agree with TRBD2. The CDR3 runs to 15 residues. Germline trimming cut 3 bases from V and 6 bases from J; bases unmatched to any gene: 8. Germline-derived CDR1 and CDR2 are SEHNR and FQNEAQ (reference sequence). CDR3 in amino acids: CASSFLSSGSSEQYF. CDR3 DNA sequence: TGTGCCAGCAGCTTTCTTTCTAGCGGGAGTTCCGAGCAGTACTTC.

V and J are TRBV30 and TRBJ1-2, with 8 bases that match TRBD1. Germline V gene lookup returns CDR1 GTSNPN and CDR2 SVGIG (reference sequence). The ends lost 0 bases at V and 6 bases at J; junction bases unmatched: 6. The CDR3 extends over 14 amino acids. The CDR3 DNA sequence: TGTGCCTGGAGTGTACTGTCAGGGGGCCATGGCTACACCTTC. Translated, it gives CAWSVLSGGHGYTF. Filled out from reference TRBV30 and TRBJ1-2, the complete variable domain reads SQTIHQWPATLVQPVGSPLSLECTVEGTSNPNLYWYRQAAGRGLQLLFYSVGIGQISSEVPQNLSASRPQDRQFILSSKKLLLSDSGFYLCAWSVLSGGHGYTFGSGTRLTVV.

V gene TRBV7-2 combines with J gene TRBJ2-2; no reliable D call. V was clipped by 5 bases and J by 5 bases, with 18 bases between them. From germline, CDR1 is SGHTA and CDR2 FQGNSA. This CDR3 spans 16 amino acids. CDR3 sequence: CASSPRPVGGTGELFF. In nucleotides, the CDR3 is TGTGCCAGCAGCCCCCGGCCGGTTGGTGGGACCGGGGAGCTGTTTTTT.

Turning to this clone: Other DNA sequences in the same sample also yield this CDR3. The chain recombines TRBV11-2 with TRBJ2-1, with TRBD1 matching over 8 bases. Germline V gene lookup returns CDR1 SGHAT and CDR2 FQNNGV. V trimming: 5 bases; J trimming: 3 bases; junction bases outside the gene matches: 3. CDR3 length equals 14 residues. CDR3 DNA sequence: TGTGCCAGCAGCCGGACAGGGAGCTACAATGAGCAGTTCTTC. This translates into CASSRTGSYNEQFF.

The J gene is TRBJ1-6, the V gene TRBV7-9; D gene ambiguous. Germline values: CDR1 SEHNR, CDR2 FQNEAQ (reference sequence). V gave up 7 bases and J gave up 8 bases, with 12 bases separating them. The CDR3 loop spans 13 amino acids. CDR3 sequence reads: CASTLGFDSPLHF. In DNA form, the CDR3 reads TGTGCCAGCACCCTAGGTTTCGATTCACCCCTCCACTTT.

The genes are TRBV30 and TRBJ2-7; D is ambiguous. Trimming left V 0 bases short and J 3 bases short, with 6 bases between. This CDR3 region has 12 residues. Per germline, CDR1 GTSNPN and CDR2 SVGIG (reference sequence). The CDR3 DNA is TGTGCCTGGAGTGTAACATTCTACGAGCAGTACTTC. Translation: CAWSVTFYEQYF.

This chain uses TRBV20-1 with TRBJ2-3; D unclear. CDR3 size: 11 residues. V was shortened by 4 bases and J by 7 bases, with 9 bases between the two germline ends. Germline CDR1 is DFQATT and CDR2 is SNEGSKA (reference sequence). CDR3 region: CSAIAGNTQYF. As DNA, the CDR3 is TGCAGTGCTATAGCTGGAAATACGCAGTATTTT.

The chain has TRBV28 and TRBJ2-1; 14 bases line up with TRBD2. The CDR3 runs 15 residues. Germline V gene sequence: CDR1 MDHEN, CDR2 SYDVKM. The trim removed 5 bases at V and 10 bases at J, leaving 7 bases unmatched. The chain's CDR3 is CASSPGTSGRGEQFF. In DNA, the CDR3 is TGTGCCAGCAGTCCCGGGACTAGCGGGAGAGGAGAGCAGTTCTTC.

The chain joins TRBV11-2 to TRBJ1-1; 7 bases are a match to TRBD1. CDR1 SGHAT and CDR2 FQNNGV come from the germline V gene. The CDR3 is 16 residues long. V lost 5 bases to trimming and J lost 1 base; unmatched junction nucleotides: 10. CDR3 sequence reads: CASSPIQGRGNTEAFF. CDR3 DNA sequence: TGTGCCAGCAGCCCGATACAGGGGCGGGGGAACACTGAAGCTTTCTTT.

The chain recombines TRBV19 with TRBJ1-1; tentative D call: TRBD1 (6 bases). This CDR3 comprises 15 residues. Germline CDR1 reads LNHDA; CDR2 reads SQIVND (reference sequence). V was shortened by 6 bases and J by 3 bases, with 17 bases between the two germline ends. The DNA for the CDR3 is TGTGCCAGTAGCCGTCACAGGGAACGCGACACTGAAGCTTTCTTT. This sequence encodes CASSRHRERDTEAFF.

V and J are TRBV4-1 and TRBJ2-4; 15 nucleotides line up with TRBD2. CDR1 and CDR2 (germline): MGHRA, YSYEKL. This CDR3 comprises 19 residues. J lost 0 bases, V lost 4 bases, and 7 bases had no gene match. The CDR3 DNA sequence: TGCGCCAGCAGCCCCGGACTAGCGGGGGGGCAGGTAGCCAAAAACATTCAGTACTTC. Translating gives CASSPGLAGGQVAKNIQYF.

This chain joins TRBV2 and TRBJ2-6; 8 bases map to TRBD1. J lost 0 bases, V lost 6 bases, and 7 bases had no gene match. Looked up from germline, CDR1 is SNHLY and CDR2 is FYNNEI. CDR3 size: 17 residues. CDR3 sequence: CASSGTGFFSGANVLTF. The CDR3 coding sequence is TGTGCCAGCAGCGGGACAGGTTTTTTCTCTGGGGCCAACGTCCTGACTTTC. Filled out from reference TRBV2 and TRBJ2-6, the complete variable domain reads EPEVTQTPSHQVTQMGQEVILRCVPISNHLYFYWYRQILGQKVEFLVSFYNNEISEKSEIFDDQFSVERPDGSNFTLKIRSTKLEDSAMYFCASSGTGFFSGANVLTFGAGSRLTVL.

The CDR3 DNA sequence: TGTGCCAGCTCACCACGGGGACAGGGGGACGGCTACACCTTC. It is translated as CASSPRGQGDGYTF. V usage is TRBV18 and J usage is TRBJ1-2; 11 bases match TRBD1. The CDR3 is 14 amino acids. Trimming at V came to 1 base and at J to 8 bases, leaving 3 bases not matched to a gene. The germline gives CDR1 KGHSH, CDR2 LQKENI. The complete variable domain, with remaining parts taken from reference TRBV18 and TRBJ1-2, reads NAGVMQNPRHLVRRRGQEARLRCSPMKGHSHVYWYRQLPEEGLKFMVYLQKENIIDESGMPKERFSAEFPKEGPSILRIQQVVRGDSAAYFCASSPRGQGDGYTFGSGTRLTVV.

The chain uses TRBV6-1 and TRBJ1-2; 9 nucleotides align to TRBD1. CDR1 is MNHNS and CDR2 is SASEGT in the germline V gene. Trimming at V came to 6 bases and at J to 4 bases, leaving 6 bases not matched to a gene. This CDR3 is 14 amino acids long. The CDR3 coding sequence is TGTGCCAGCAGGACCGGGACAGGGCTCTATGGCTACACCTTC. As protein: CASRTGTGLYGYTF.

The rearrangement uses TRBV2 and TRBJ1-2; TRBD1 matches 7 bases. CDR1 and CDR2 (germline): SNHLY, FYNNEI. The CDR3 runs to 14 residues. Germline trimming cut 2 bases from V and 8 bases from J; bases unmatched to any gene: 8. In DNA, the CDR3 is TGTGCCAGCAGTGAACTTACAGGGGTAGGCGGCTACACCTTC. Protein product: CASSELTGVGGYTF.

V is TRBV5-1 and J is TRBJ1-2, with 8 bases fitting TRBD1. J was trimmed by 1 base and V by 2 bases; bases with no gene match: 4. The germline V gene has CDR1 SGHRS and CDR2 YFSETQ. CDR3 size: 15 residues. As DNA, the CDR3 is TGCGCCAGCAGCTTATCGACAGGGGTTAACTATGGCTACACCTTC. This encodes CASSLSTGVNYGYTF.

The chain recombines TRBV5-1 with TRBJ2-1, with D unclear. This CDR3 is built from 12 residues. The V end was cut by 2 bases, the J end by 7 bases, with 7 bases between. Germline V gene data show CDR1 as SGHRS and CDR2 as YFSETQ. CDR3 loop: CASSLTENEQFF. The DNA of the CDR3 is TGCGCCAGCAGCTTAACCGAAAATGAGCAGTTCTTC.

Turning to this clone: The sample holds other DNA sequences that translate to the same CDR3. This sequence joins TRBV5-1 and TRBJ1-1, with D uncertain. The CDR3 contains 13 residues. V was cut by 1 base and J by 1 base, with 5 bases left in between. Germline V gene sequence: CDR1 SGHRS, CDR2 YFSETQ. The CDR3 loop is CASSLSPNTEAFF. Written as DNA, the CDR3 is TGCGCCAGCAGCTTGAGTCCGAACACTGAAGCTTTCTTT.

This clone has a handful of counts. The chain combines TRBV6-1 with TRBJ1-4, with 7 positions matching TRBD1. The CDR3 has 14 residues. J lost 8 bases, V lost 4 bases, and 7 bases had no gene match. Germline loops: CDR1 MNHNS, CDR2 SASEGT. CDR3 bases: TGTGCCAGCAGTGTCGGGACAGCTTGGGAAAAACTGTTTTTT. It codes for CASSVGTAWEKLFF.

The chain has TRBV19 and TRBJ2-3; 7 bases match TRBD2. V was clipped by 4 bases and J by 2 bases; unmatched bases: 3. The CDR3 spans 14 residues. The germline V gene has CDR1 LNHDA and CDR2 SQIVND (reference sequence). The CDR3 nucleotides are TGTGCCAGTAGTACTGGGAGGGCCACAGATACGCAGTATTTT. Amino acids: CASSTGRATDTQYF.

V usage is TRBV5-4 and J usage is TRBJ2-7; 9 nucleotides agree with TRBD2. Germline CDR1 and CDR2: SGHNT and YYREEE (reference sequence). V gave up 4 bases and J gave up 5 bases; unmatched junction bases: 4. CDR3 length equals 13 residues. As DNA, the CDR3 is TGTGCCAGCAGCGCAGCGGGAGGCCACGAGCAGTACTTC. Amino acids: CASSAAGGHEQYF.

Comment on this clone: This specimen includes other DNA sequences encoding the same CDR3. The chain employs TRBV7-3 and TRBJ2-3, with 10 bases aligning to TRBD2. The CDR3 sequence is 15 residues long. The V gene end was trimmed by 3 bases and the J gene end by 4 bases; junction bases not matched to a gene: 4. The germline gives CDR1 SGHTA, CDR2 FQGTGA. CDR3 nucleotide sequence: TGTGCCAGCAGCTTCTCTAGCGGGAGTGCAGATACGCAGTATTTT. Protein product: CASSFSSGSADTQYF. The complete variable domain, with remaining parts taken from reference TRBV7-3 and TRBJ2-3, reads GAGVSQTPSNKVTEKGKYVELRCDPISGHTALYWYRQSLGQGPEFLIYFQGTGAADDSGLPNDRFFAVRPEGSVSTLKIQRTERGDSAVYLCASSFSSGSADTQYFGPGTRLTVL.

About this clone: Other DNA sequences within the sample encode an identical CDR3. The chain has TRBV5-1 and TRBJ1-2; D is undetermined. The length of the CDR3 is 14 residues. Trimming took 0 bases from V and 0 from J, leaving 6 bases between them. Germline V gene sequence: CDR1 SGHRS, CDR2 YFSETQ. The CDR3 sequence is CASSLAGSNYGYTF. The CDR3, as DNA: TGCGCCAGCAGCTTGGCCGGTTCTAACTATGGCTACACCTTC.

The chain uses TRBV7-8 and TRBJ1-2; D is unresolved. Germline lookup yields CDR1 SGHVS and CDR2 FQNEAQ. The V end was cut by 2 bases, the J end by 0 bases, with 7 bases between. This CDR3 has 14 residues. This chain's CDR3 is CASSLLTPNYGYTF. The CDR3 bases are TGTGCCAGCAGCTTACTCACCCCTAACTATGGCTACACCTTC.

The rearrangement joins TRBV10-3 to TRBJ2-1; 11 nucleotides align to TRBD2. Germline V gene lookup returns CDR1 ENHRY and CDR2 SYGVKD. V trimming: 3 bases; J trimming: 14 bases; junction bases outside the gene matches: 3. CDR3 length: 12 amino acids. In DNA, the CDR3 is TGTGCCATCAGTGAAACTAGCGGGAGCAAGTTCTTC. Protein product: CAISETSGSKFF.

The chain links TRBV28 to TRBJ1-2, with D possibly matching TRBD1 (5 bases). Trimming left V 4 bases short and J 4 bases short, with 13 bases between. Germline loops: CDR1 MDHEN, CDR2 SYDVKM. There are 14 residues in the CDR3. The CDR3 region has the DNA TGTGCCAGCAGTTCCAGTGGGGGGTTCTATGGCTACACCTTC. Its protein is CASSSSGGFYGYTF.

This chain joins TRBV11-3 and TRBJ1-1, with no clear D. Germline V gene sequence: CDR1 SGHNT, CDR2 YENEEA. This CDR3 is 13 amino acids long. The ends were cut back, 3 bases at V and 0 bases at J, with 5 bases in the middle. CDR3 sequence (DNA): TGTGCCAGCAGCTTCACAATGAACACTGAAGCTTTCTTT. Protein: CASSFTMNTEAFF.